This T cell receptor (beta chain) was sequenced in a study of CD8 T cells in ankylosing spondylitis. Overall study results and limits: Ankylosing spondylitis blood appeared to be characterized by a TCR beta motif of about eight highly homologous variants. Reportedly, matched ankylosing spondylitis synovial fluid was significantly enriched for disease-linked clones.

Germline V gives CDR1 DFQATT, CDR2 SNEGSKA (reference sequence). J gave up 7 bases and V 6 bases, and 7 bases lay outside the gene matches. The CDR3 consists of 14 residues. Molecular-barcoded quantitative 5'-RACE produced these TCR beta libraries. TCRdb recomputed calls from the 5' RACE reads with MiXCR, one row per CDR3 protein. The table includes 450,000 or so distinct CDR3 sequences, around 26% detected once. Remarks on this clonotype: The antigen is not known.

This receptor was identified in a male donor with ankylosing spondylitis. Sequenced: blood, either unsorted or a sorted T cell fraction (not recorded which). V and J are TRBV20-1 and TRBJ2-3, with 13 bases that match TRBD2. The CDR3 DNA sequence: TGCAGTGCCACGAAACTAGCGGGAGGGCATACGCAGTATTTT. This translates into CSATKLAGGHTQYF.